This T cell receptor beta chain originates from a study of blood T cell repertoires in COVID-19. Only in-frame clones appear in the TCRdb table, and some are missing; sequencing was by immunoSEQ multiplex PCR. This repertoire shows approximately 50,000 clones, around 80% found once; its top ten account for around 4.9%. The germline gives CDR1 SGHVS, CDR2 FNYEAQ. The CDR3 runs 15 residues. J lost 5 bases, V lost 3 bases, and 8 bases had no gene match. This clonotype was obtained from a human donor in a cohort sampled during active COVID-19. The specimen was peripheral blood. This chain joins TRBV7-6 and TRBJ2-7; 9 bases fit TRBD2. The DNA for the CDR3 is TGTGCCAGCAGCTTGGGGGCGGGGGGGCCCGACGAGCAGTACTTC. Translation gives CASSLGAGGPDEQYF.